The 21 T cell receptor beta chains below come from one sample, sequenced in a study of T-cell reconstitution after alpha-beta-depleted transplantation in children. TCRbeta library construction was performed incorporating unique molecular identifiers. TCRdb re-called the PCR reads with MiXCR, one entry per CDR3 protein. The sample lists over 400,000 distinct CDR3 sequences, around two fifths occurring once. The material sequenced was PBMCs, taken before TCRalphabeta/CD19-depleted stem cell transplant. Receptors were obtained from a girl aged 2-9 years with aplastic anemia, due to receive a stem cell transplant.

This clonotype has more than one count but fewer than ten. The chain links TRBV28 to TRBJ2-3; 7 nucleotides line up with TRBD1. CDR1 is MDHEN, CDR2 SYDVKM, per germline. CDR3 length: 14 residues. Trimming took 3 bases from V and 2 from J; bases not matched to a gene: 2. The CDR3 is CASSLGQYTDTQYF. In DNA, the CDR3 is TGTGCCAGCAGTTTGGGACAGTACACAGATACGCAGTATTTT.

The rearrangement links TRBV20-1 to TRBJ2-3, with 10 bases aligning to TRBD2. This CDR3 has 16 amino acids. J was trimmed by 4 bases and V by 0 bases; bases with no gene match: 7. Germline assignment: CDR1 DFQATT and CDR2 SNEGSKA (reference sequence). The CDR3 is CSARDSSGREADTQYF. In nucleotides, the CDR3 is TGCAGTGCTAGAGACTCTAGCGGGAGAGAGGCAGATACGCAGTATTTT.

This sequence joins TRBV15 and TRBJ2-5, with D maybe TRBD2 (5 bases). There are 15 residues in the CDR3. CDR1 is LNHNV and CDR2 is YYDKDF in the germline V gene (reference sequence). Between the trimmed V and J ends, which lost 0 bases and 4 bases, there was a span of 12 bases. The CDR3 coding sequence is TGTGCCACCAGCAGAGATTTCGGGGTCATAGAGACCCAGTACTTC. As protein: CATSRDFGVIETQYF.

This clonotype turned up a few times. The chain combines TRBV6-1 with TRBJ1-5; D unclear. There are 19 residues in the CDR3. V lost 5 bases and J 0 bases, leaving 23 bases between the germline ends. Per the germline V gene, CDR1 is MNHNS and CDR2 is SASEGT. CDR3: CASSSRTNDAGNSNQPQHF. The CDR3 coding sequence is TGTGCCAGCAGTAGTAGGACGAATGACGCAGGTAATAGCAATCAGCCCCAGCATTTT.

The table lists this clonotype with many counts. This chain links TRBV21-1 with TRBJ2-3; TRBD2, the D gene given by the table, was not confirmed from the DNA. TRBV21-1 has pseudogene status. This CDR3 region has 20 residues. CDR3 loop: CASSKDPSGRLKVRTDTQYF. DNA for the CDR3: TGTGCCAGCAGCAAAGATCCTAGCGGGAGATTAAAAGTACGCACAGATACGCAGTATTTT.

The chain couples TRBV20-1 to TRBJ2-2; D may be TRBD2 (5 bases). Trimming took 4 bases from V and 4 from J, leaving 13 bases between them. The V gene's germline CDR1 is DFQATT and CDR2 SNEGSKA (reference sequence). This CDR3 region has 14 residues. DNA of the CDR3: TGCAGTGCTACCAGGAGCACTAGCACCGGGGAGCTGTTTTTT. This gives the protein CSATRSTSTGELFF.

This clonotype occurred once. The chain uses TRBV5-1 and TRBJ2-1; possible D gene TRBD1, 5 bases. The CDR3 runs 12 residues. Trimming stripped 0 bases from V and 9 bases from J, with 7 bases between. In germline, CDR1 is SGHRS, CDR2 YFSETQ. The CDR3 coding sequence is TGCGCCAGCAGCTTGGAAGGGGTTGAGCAGTTCTTC. Translation gives CASSLEGVEQFF.

The chain joins TRBV6-5 to TRBJ1-4; possible D gene TRBD1, 6 bases. Per germline, CDR1 MNHEY and CDR2 SVGAGI. V was shortened by 5 bases and J by 10 bases, with 11 bases between the two germline ends. CDR3 length equals 12 residues. The CDR3 DNA reads TGTGCCAGCAGTCACAGGGACGGAAAACTGTTTTTT. Protein: CASSHRDGKLFF.

In its sample, this clonotype was seen many times. This rearrangement joins TRBV6-1 to TRBJ1-2; D remains ambiguous. Germline V gene lookup returns CDR1 MNHNS and CDR2 SASEGT. Trimming removed 1 base from V and 8 bases from J, with 14 bases in between. The CDR3 runs 14 residues. CDR3 in amino acids: CASSEVNVVGGYTF. The DNA of the CDR3 is TGTGCCAGCAGTGAAGTCAACGTCGTAGGAGGCTACACCTTC.

This clonotype was seen ten or more times. The genes are TRBV4-1 and TRBJ2-3; D may be TRBD1 or TRBD2 (5 bases each). V lost 0 bases, J lost 4 bases, and 14 bases lay in between. The CDR3 runs 16 residues. The V gene's germline CDR1 is MGHRA and CDR2 YSYEKL. CDR3 protein: CASSQERDPSADTQYF. CDR3 DNA sequence: TGCGCCAGCAGCCAAGAGAGGGACCCATCGGCAGATACGCAGTATTTT.

In its sample, this clonotype was seen many times. V gene TRBV3-1 combines with J gene TRBJ2-5, with D possibly being TRBD2 (6 bases). V lost 4 bases, J lost 4 bases, and 10 bases lay in between. The CDR3 is made up of 13 amino acids. Germline V gives CDR1 LGHDT, CDR2 YNNKEL (reference sequence). The CDR3 here is CASSPSAGETQYF. In DNA, the CDR3 is TGTGCCAGCAGCCCCTCAGCGGGAGAGACCCAGTACTTC.

This clonotype was observed many times. The V call is TRBV20-1, the J call TRBJ2-2, with a tentative D call TRBD1 (6 bases). Looked up from germline, CDR1 is DFQATT and CDR2 is SNEGSKA (reference sequence). V lost 4 bases and J lost 6, with 6 bases in between. The CDR3 sequence is 11 residues long. CDR3 region: CSATGAGELFF. CDR3 in DNA: TGCAGTGCTACAGGGGCCGGGGAGCTGTTTTTT.

The chain combines TRBV9 with TRBJ2-2, with D possibly called TRBD1 or TRBD2 (5 bases each). The CDR3 consists of 15 residues. Germline V gives CDR1 SGDLS, CDR2 YYNGEE. The V and J ends lost 4 bases and 7 bases respectively, with 17 bases between them. The CDR3 loop is CASSPNSRAGGELFF. CDR3 DNA sequence: TGTGCCAGCAGCCCCAACAGCAGGGCGGGCGGGGAGCTGTTTTTT.

This rearrangement joins TRBV29-1 to TRBJ2-7, with a tentative D call TRBD1 (5 bases). Germline CDR1 reads SQVTM; CDR2 reads ANQGSEA. V lost 7 bases to trimming and J lost 0 bases, with 10 bases between them. The CDR3 covers 12 residues. The DNA for the CDR3 is TGCAGCGACGCAGGGCCCTCCTACGAGCAGTACTTC. Translating gives CSDAGPSYEQYF.

This clonotype was picked up one time. This chain connects TRBV29-1 to TRBJ2-2; D remains ambiguous. The CDR3 consists of 12 residues. Germline CDR1 SQVTM, CDR2 ANQGSEA. Trimming pared 1 base from V and 4 bases from J, leaving 4 bases between. The CDR3 sequence is CSVEVPTGELFF. CDR3 DNA sequence: TGCAGCGTTGAAGTCCCCACCGGGGAGCTGTTTTTT.

The table lists this clonotype with many counts. The chain combines TRBV6-5 with TRBJ2-7, with D perhaps being TRBD1 or TRBD2 (6 bases each). Germline assignment: CDR1 MNHEY and CDR2 SVGAGI. Trimming removed 0 bases at V and 4 bases at J, with 16 bases between. CDR3 length: 16 amino acids. The CDR3 loop is CASSYSGGGNFYEQYF. DNA for the CDR3: TGTGCCAGCAGTTACTCAGGAGGGGGGAATTTTTACGAGCAGTACTTC.

This sequence joins TRBV5-5 and TRBJ2-7; D may be TRBD1 or TRBD2 (5 bases each). CDR1 and CDR2 (germline): SGHKS, YYEKEE (reference sequence). Trimming took 6 bases from V and 7 from J, leaving 29 bases between them. This CDR3 is 17 amino acids long. The CDR3 loop reads CASTTMMSGLASDEQYF. The CDR3, as DNA: TGTGCCAGCACCACAATGATGTCGGGGCTGGCATCGGATGAGCAGTACTTC.

The chain uses TRBV9 and TRBJ2-3; 9 bases map to TRBD2. V gave up 3 bases and J gave up 5 bases; unmatched junction bases: 10. The germline V gene has CDR1 SGDLS and CDR2 YYNGEE. This CDR3 spans 16 amino acids. In DNA, the CDR3 is TGTGCCAGCAGCGCGGGGGGGACTAGCCCTGGAGATACGCAGTATTTT. Translated: CASSAGGTSPGDTQYF.

The chain uses TRBV20-1 and TRBJ1-2, with 10 nucleotides matching TRBD1. J gave up 5 bases and V 2 bases, and 2 bases lay outside the gene matches. Germline-derived CDR1 and CDR2 are DFQATT and SNEGSKA (reference sequence). This CDR3 has 13 amino acids. The CDR3: CSARRDRGYGYTF. CDR3 coding DNA: TGCAGTGCTAGACGGGACAGGGGATATGGCTACACCTTC.

The V call is TRBV6-2 or TRBV6-3, the J call TRBJ2-4; D may be TRBD1 or TRBD2 (6 bases each). Germline V gene lookup returns CDR1 MNHEY and CDR2 SVGEGT. The germline V and J ends were trimmed by 6 bases and 6 bases, with 18 bases remaining between them. The CDR3 spans 15 residues. CDR3 sequence: CASRMVRGRRNIQYF. The DNA for the CDR3 is TGTGCCAGCAGGATGGTCCGGGGGCGAAGAAACATTCAGTACTTC.

This clonotype showed up many times. The V gene is TRBV6-5, the J gene TRBJ1-1, with TRBD1 identical over 7 bases. This CDR3 is built from 14 residues. Germline V lookup: CDR1 MNHEY, CDR2 SVGAGI. The J segment lost 7 bases and the V segment lost 4 bases, leaving 9 bases of the junction unmatched. The CDR3 DNA follows: TGTGCCAGCAGTTGGCAGGGGGAGTCGGGTGAAGCTTTCTTT. It encodes CASSWQGESGEAFF.